This T cell receptor beta chain was identified in a study of graft-versus-host responses after intestinal transplantation (dated by TCRdb to the early 2020s). In the study overall: The transplants that recipients got were multivisceral, liver-intestinal, or isolated intestinal. Every recipient was given anti-thymocyte globulin induction, then maintenance tacrolimus and steroids for roughly 3 years. Alloreactive clones were identified by sequencing pre-transplant mixed lymphocyte reaction products and comparing these products with unstimulated pre-transplant donor and recipient T cells. After intestinal transplantation, graft-versus-host and host-versus-graft alloreactive T cell clones were followed in the graft, circulation and bone marrow using bulk TCR-beta CDR3 sequencing. A peak of at least 4% donor T cells among recipient peripheral blood mononuclear cells was the definition used for donor T cell macrochimerism. The cohort enrolled some 23 intestinal transplant recipients, one of whom was a retransplant, and a few patients without pretransplant specimens were excluded. Rather than going through the commercial service, samples from three later patients were sequenced in-house on an Illumina MiSeq and processed with MiXCR. Here is what the overall study found, with its caveats: Patients with donor T cell macrochimerism had high GvH to HvG T cell clonal ratios in their allografts. The conclusions were limited by the relatively low number and heterogeneity of the intestinal transplant patients. GvH clones were detected in recipient bone marrow, and some of these GvH clones were observed earlier in ileal mucosa or blood, consistent with an intestinal mucosal origin. Early after transplant, peak levels of circulating GvH clones were associated with declines in HvG clones.

The junction carries 14 bases between V and J, which are trimmed by 1 base and 8 bases respectively. The germline V gene provides CDR1 LGHNA and CDR2 YNFKEQ. Including cysteine and phenylalanine, the CDR3 has 15 amino acids. The only DNA kept is the CDR3, 45 bases in frame from the first base. As regards this clone: The target of this receptor is not known. There are no base qualities to consult, and no much larger clone falls within one base.

The library was built by means of the immunoSEQ multiplex PCR assay. For most patients, high-throughput TCR-beta CDR3 sequencing of genomic DNA was performed by Adaptive Biotechnologies. In the authors' own workflow: TCR sequencing data for 18 patients were retrieved from Adaptive's ImmunoSEQ software; three other patients were processed with MiXCR and VDJtools. CDR3 nucleotide sequences shared between donor and recipient were removed because their origin could not be assigned. To be classed as alloreactive, a clone needed at least 2-fold expansion over unstimulated cells and a minimum CFSE-low frequency of 0.002% (template counts) or 0.001% (read counts). A clone was considered mappable if detected in the sequenced pre-transplant spleen, lymph node, or MLR CFSE-low populations of the donor or recipient. Cumulative frequency of alloreactive clones was calculated as a percentage of all sequences weighted by copy number. TCRdb obtained this table from immuneACCESS and retained in-frame rearrangements with V and J assigned. These tables miss some clones; where compared with another copy, unresolved V genes account for less than half of the shortfall, and the remainder is unexplained. V and J calls and clone size are those listed in that table; D and trimming were worked out from the DNA. The sample table shows about 80,000 clones, and about nine tenths are seen once. Approximately 0.7% of the sample lies in the top ten.

Blood samples were collected up to 4 times in the first month after transplant and then at least monthly when available. The receptor comes from a human patient who received an intestinal transplant, so some T cells may come from the graft donor. The material was PBMCs, obtained 98 days after intestinal transplantation. This chain is built from TRBV4-2 and TRBJ1-4, with no confident D gene call. The CDR3: CASSQGGPGGEKLFF. The DNA reads TGTGCCAGCAGCCAAGGGGGTCCGGGTGGGGAAAAACTGTTTTTT.